The text below deals with one T cell receptor (beta chain). Germline V lookup: CDR1 MNHNS, CDR2 SASEGT. The V end lost 11 bases, the J end lost 5 bases, and 11 bases lay between the germline ends. The CDR3 consists of 11 residues. Three rounds of nested PCR, following a modified ARM-PCR protocol, produced the TCRbeta library. Via MiXCR, TCRdb re-called the multiplex PCR reads, giving one row per CDR3 protein. The data hold roughly 140,000 distinct CDR3 sequences, with around 60% observed a single time. This entry belongs to a study of tumor and adjacent non-tumor tissue in lung cancer. The template was RNA from unsorted bulk tissue.

This chain links TRBV6-1 with TRBJ2-3; D remains unclear. Sequencing was done on a sample of lung tumor tissue. This TCR came from a man in his fifties or sixties with small cell lung cancer. The DNA of the CDR3 is TGTGCCGGCATTGTAGAAGATACGCAGTATTTT. This gives the protein CAGIVEDTQYF.